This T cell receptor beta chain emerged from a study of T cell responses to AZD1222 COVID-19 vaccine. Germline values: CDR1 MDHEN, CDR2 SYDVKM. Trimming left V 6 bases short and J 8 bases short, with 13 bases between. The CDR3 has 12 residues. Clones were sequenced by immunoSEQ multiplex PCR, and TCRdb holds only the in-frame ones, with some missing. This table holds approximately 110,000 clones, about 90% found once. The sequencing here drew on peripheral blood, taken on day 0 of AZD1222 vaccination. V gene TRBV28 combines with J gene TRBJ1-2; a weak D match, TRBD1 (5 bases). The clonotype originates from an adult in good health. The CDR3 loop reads CASSSRVGGYTF. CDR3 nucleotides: TGTGCCAGCAGCTCCAGGGTCGGCGGCTACACCTTC.